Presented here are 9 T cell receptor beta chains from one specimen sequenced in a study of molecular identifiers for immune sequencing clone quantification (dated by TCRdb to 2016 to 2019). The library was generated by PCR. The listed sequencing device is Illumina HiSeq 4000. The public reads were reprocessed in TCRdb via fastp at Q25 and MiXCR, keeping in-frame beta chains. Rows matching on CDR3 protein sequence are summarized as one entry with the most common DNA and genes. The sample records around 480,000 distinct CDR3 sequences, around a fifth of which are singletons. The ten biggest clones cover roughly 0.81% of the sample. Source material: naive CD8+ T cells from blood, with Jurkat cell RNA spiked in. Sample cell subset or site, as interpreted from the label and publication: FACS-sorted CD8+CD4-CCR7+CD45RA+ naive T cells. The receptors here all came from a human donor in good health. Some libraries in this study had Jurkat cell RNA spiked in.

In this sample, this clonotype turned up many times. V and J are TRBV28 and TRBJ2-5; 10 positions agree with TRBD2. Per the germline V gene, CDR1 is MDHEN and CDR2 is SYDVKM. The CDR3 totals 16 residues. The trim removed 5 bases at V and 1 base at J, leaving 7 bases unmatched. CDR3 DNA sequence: TGTGCCAGCAGTCGGGGACTAGCGTTGGGCCAAGAGACCCAGTACTTC. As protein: CASSRGLALGQETQYF.

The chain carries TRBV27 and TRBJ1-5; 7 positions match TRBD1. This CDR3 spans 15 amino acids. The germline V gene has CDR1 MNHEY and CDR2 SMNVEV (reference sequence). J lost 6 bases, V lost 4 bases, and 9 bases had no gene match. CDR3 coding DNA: TGTGCCAGCAGTTCAGGACAGGAGGCTTTTCAGCCCCAGCATTTT. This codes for CASSSGQEAFQPQHF.

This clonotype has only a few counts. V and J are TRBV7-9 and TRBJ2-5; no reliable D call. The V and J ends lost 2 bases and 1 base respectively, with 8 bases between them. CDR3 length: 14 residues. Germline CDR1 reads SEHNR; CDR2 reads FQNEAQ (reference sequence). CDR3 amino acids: CASSLPSAQETQYF. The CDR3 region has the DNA TGTGCCAGCAGCTTACCGTCGGCCCAAGAGACCCAGTACTTC.

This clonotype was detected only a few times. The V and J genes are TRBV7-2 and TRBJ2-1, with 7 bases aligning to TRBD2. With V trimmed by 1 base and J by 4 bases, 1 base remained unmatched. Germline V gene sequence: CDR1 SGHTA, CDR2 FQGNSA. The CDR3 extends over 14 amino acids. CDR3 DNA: TGTGCCAGCAGCTTAGACGGGGGGTACAATGAGCAGTTCTTC. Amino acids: CASSLDGGYNEQFF.

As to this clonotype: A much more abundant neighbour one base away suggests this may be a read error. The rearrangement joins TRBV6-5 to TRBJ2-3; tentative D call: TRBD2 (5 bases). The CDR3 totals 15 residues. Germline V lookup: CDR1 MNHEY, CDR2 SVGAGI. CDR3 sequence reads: CASSYSERISDTRYF. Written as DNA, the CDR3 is TGTGCCAGCAGTTACTCGGAGCGGATATCAGATACGCGGTATTTT.

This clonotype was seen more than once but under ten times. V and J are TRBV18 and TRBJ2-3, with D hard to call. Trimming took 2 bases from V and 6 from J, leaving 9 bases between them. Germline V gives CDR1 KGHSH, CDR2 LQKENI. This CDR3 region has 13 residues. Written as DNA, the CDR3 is TGTGCCAGCTCACCAAACCCAAGGGATACGCAGTATTTT. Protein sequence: CASSPNPRDTQYF.

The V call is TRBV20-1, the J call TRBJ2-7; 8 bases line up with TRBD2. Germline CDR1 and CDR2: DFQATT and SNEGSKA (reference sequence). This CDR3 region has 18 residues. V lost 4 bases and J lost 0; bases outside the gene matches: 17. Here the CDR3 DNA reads TGCAGTGCTAACAACCAACACAAGCGGAGCGGGAGCTCCTACGAGCAGTACGTC. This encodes CSANNQHKRSGSSYEQYV.

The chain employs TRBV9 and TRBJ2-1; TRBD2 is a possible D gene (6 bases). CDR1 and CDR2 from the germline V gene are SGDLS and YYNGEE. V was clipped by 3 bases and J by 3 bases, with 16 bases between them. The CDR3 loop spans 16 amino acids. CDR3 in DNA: TGTGCCAGCAGCGCGAGGGCGGGACCTATCTACAATGAGCAGTTCTTC. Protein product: CASSARAGPIYNEQFF.

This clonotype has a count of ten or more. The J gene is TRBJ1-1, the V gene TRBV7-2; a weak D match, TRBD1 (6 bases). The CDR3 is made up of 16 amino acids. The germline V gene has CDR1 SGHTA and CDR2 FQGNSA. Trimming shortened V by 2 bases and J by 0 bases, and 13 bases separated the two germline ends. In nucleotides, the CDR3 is TGTGCCAGCAGCTTACCCGACAGGATCGTGAACACTGAAGCTTTCTTT. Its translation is CASSLPDRIVNTEAFF. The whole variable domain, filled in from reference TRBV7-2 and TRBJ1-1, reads GAGVSQSPSNKVTEKGKDVELRCDPISGHTALYWYRQSLGQGLEFLIYFQGNSAPDKSGLPSDRFSAERTGGSVSTLTIQRTQQEDSAVYLCASSLPDRIVNTEAFFGQGTRLTVV.